The clone carrying this T cell receptor (beta chain) was observed at least ten times. This entry belongs to a study of CXCR3 chemokines and chemotherapy response in bladder cancer. One entry per CDR3 protein results from TCRdb running MiXCR on the PCR reads. The sample lists about 3,000 distinct CDR3 sequences, roughly 18% seen once, with around 24% in the top ten. Looked up from germline, CDR1 is SEHNR and CDR2 is FQNEAQ (reference sequence). The CDR3 has 15 amino acids. J was trimmed by 5 bases and V by 7 bases; bases with no gene match: 9. The clonotype comes from a human donor with bladder cancer that did not respond to neoadjuvant chemotherapy. This chain joins TRBV7-9 and TRBJ2-2; 8 bases line up with TRBD2. The sample was acquired from a patient whose treatment included neoadjuvant chemotherapy. The CDR3 region has the DNA TGTGCCAGCACCCACCCGGGGGGGAGGACCGGGGAGCTGTTTTTT. Its translation: CASTHPGGRTGELFF. Looking up the rest from reference TRBV7-9 and TRBJ2-2 gives the full variable domain: DTGVSQNPRHKITKRGQNVTFRCDPISEHNRLYWYRQTLGQGPEFLTYFQNEAQLEKSRLLSDRFSAERPKGSFSTLEIQRTEQGDSAMYLCASTHPGGRTGELFFGEGSRLTVL.